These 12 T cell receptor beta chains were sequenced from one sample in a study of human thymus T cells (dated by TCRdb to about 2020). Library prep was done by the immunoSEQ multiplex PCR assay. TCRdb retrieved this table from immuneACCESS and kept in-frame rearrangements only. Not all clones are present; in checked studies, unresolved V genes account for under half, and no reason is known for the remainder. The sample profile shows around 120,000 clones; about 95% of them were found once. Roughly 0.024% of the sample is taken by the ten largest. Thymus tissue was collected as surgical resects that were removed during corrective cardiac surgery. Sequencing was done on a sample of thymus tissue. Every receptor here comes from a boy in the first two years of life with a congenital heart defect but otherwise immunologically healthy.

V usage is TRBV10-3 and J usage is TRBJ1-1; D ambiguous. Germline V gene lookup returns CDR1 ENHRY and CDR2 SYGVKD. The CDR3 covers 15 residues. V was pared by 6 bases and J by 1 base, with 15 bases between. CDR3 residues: CAIRPTTQSNTEAFF. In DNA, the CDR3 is TGTGCCATCAGACCAACGACACAGTCGAACACTGAAGCTTTCTTT.

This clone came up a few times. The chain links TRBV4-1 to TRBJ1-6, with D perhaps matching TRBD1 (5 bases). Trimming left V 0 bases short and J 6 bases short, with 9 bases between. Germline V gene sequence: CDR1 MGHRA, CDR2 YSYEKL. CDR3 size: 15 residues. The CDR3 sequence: CASSQDGDPNSPLHF. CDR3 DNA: TGCGCCAGCAGCCAAGATGGGGACCCTAATTCACCCCTCCACTTT.

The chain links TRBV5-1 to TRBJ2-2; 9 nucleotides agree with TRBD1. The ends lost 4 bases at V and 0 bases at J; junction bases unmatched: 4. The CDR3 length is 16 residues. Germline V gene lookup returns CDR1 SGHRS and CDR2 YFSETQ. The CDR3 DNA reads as TGCGCCAGCAGCACTCGGACAGGGGCGAACACCGGGGAGCTGTTTTTT. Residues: CASSTRTGANTGELFF.

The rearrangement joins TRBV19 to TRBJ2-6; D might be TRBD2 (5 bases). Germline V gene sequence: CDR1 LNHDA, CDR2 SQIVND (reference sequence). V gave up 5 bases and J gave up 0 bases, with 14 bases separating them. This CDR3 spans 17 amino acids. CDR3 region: CASSSRELGSGANVLTF. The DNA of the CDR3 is TGTGCCAGTAGTTCCCGGGAACTGGGCTCTGGGGCCAACGTCCTGACTTTC.

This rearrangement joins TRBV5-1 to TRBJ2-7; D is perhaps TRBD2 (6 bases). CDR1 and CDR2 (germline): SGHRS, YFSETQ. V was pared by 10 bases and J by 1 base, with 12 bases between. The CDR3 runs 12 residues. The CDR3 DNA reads TGCGCCCTCTGGAGGGCTTCCTACGAGCAGTACTTC. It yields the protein CALWRASYEQYF.

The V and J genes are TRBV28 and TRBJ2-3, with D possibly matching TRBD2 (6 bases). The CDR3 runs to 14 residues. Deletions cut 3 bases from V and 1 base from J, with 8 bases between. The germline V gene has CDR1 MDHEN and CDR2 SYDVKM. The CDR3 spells CASSLGTGTDTQYF. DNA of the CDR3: TGTGCCAGCAGTTTGGGGACTGGCACAGATACGCAGTATTTT. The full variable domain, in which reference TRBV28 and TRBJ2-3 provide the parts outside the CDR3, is DVKVTQSSRYLVKRTGEKVFLECVQDMDHENMFWYRQDPGLGLRLIYFSYDVKMKEKGDIPEGYSVSREKKERFSLILESASTNQTSMYLCASSLGTGTDTQYFGPGTRLTVL.

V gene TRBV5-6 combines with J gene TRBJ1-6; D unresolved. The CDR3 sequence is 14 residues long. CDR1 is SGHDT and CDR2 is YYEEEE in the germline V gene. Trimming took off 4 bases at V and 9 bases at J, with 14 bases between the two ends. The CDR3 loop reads CASSPRERVSPLHF. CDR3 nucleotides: TGTGCCAGCAGCCCTAGGGAACGGGTTTCACCCCTCCACTTT.

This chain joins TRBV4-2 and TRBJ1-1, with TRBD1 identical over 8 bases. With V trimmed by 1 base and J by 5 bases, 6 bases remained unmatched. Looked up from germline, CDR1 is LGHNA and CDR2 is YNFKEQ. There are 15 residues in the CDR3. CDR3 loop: CASSQGGRGLTEAFF. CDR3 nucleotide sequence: TGTGCCAGCAGCCAAGGAGGCAGGGGGCTAACTGAAGCTTTCTTT.

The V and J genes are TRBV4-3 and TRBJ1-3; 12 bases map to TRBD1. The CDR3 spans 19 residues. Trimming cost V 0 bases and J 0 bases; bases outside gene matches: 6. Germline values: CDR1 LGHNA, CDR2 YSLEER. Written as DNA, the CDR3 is TGCGCCAGCAGCCAAGATAGGGGACAGGGGGCGCTCTCTGGAAACACCATATATTTT. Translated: CASSQDRGQGALSGNTIYF.

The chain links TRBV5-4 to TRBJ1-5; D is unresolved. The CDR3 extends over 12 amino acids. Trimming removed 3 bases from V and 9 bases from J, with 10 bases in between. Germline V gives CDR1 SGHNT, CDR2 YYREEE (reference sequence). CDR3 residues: CASSWKGGPQHF. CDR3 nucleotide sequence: TGTGCCAGCAGCTGGAAAGGTGGGCCCCAGCATTTT.

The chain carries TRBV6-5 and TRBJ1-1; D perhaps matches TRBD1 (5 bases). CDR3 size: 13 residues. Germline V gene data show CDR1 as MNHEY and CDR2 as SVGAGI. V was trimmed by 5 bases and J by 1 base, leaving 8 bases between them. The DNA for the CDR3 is TGTGCCAGCAGTGGGACGTGGAACACTGAAGCTTTCTTT. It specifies CASSGTWNTEAFF.

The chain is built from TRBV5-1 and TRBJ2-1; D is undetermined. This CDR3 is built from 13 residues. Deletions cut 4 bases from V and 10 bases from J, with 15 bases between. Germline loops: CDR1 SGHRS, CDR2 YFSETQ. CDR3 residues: CASSNTSLEEQFF. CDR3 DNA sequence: TGCGCCAGCAGCAATACCTCCCTCGAGGAGCAGTTCTTC.